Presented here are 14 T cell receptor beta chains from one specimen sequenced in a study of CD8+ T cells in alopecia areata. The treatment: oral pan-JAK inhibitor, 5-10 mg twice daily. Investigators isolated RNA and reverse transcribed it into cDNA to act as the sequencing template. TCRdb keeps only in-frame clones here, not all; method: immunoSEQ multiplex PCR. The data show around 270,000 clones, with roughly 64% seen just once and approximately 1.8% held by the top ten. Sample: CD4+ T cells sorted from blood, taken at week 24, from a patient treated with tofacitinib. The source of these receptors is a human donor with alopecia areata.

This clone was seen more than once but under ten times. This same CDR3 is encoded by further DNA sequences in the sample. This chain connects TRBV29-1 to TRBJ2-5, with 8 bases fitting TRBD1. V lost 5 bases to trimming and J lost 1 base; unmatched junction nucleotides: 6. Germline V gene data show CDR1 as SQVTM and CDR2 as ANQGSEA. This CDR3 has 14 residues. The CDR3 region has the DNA TGCAGCGTTTTAAGGACAGGGACCCAAGAGACCCAGTACTTC. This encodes CSVLRTGTQETQYF.

CDR3 nucleotides: TGCGCCAGCAGCATTACCGGACAGGGGGCGCCTGGCTACACCTTC. The encoded protein is CASSITGQGAPGYTF. The V and J genes are TRBV5-1 and TRBJ1-2, with 11 bases aligning to TRBD1. This CDR3 has 15 residues. From germline, CDR1 is SGHRS and CDR2 YFSETQ. With 4 bases clipped from V and 7 bases from J, the junction kept 9 bases outside the gene matches.

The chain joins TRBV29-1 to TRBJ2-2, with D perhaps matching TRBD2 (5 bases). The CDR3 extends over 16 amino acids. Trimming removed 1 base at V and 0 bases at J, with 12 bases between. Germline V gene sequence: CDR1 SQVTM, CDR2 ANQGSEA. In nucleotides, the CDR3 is TGCAGCGTTGAAGTTTCGCGGGCAGCGAACACCGGGGAGCTGTTTTTT. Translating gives CSVEVSRAANTGELFF.

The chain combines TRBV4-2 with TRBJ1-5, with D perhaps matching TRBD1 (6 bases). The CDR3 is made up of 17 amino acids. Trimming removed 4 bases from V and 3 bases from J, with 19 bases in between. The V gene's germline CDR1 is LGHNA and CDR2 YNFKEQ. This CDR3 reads CASSPHERGTTNQPQHF. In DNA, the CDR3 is TGTGCCAGCAGCCCGCATGAAAGGGGGACCACCAATCAGCCCCAGCATTTT.

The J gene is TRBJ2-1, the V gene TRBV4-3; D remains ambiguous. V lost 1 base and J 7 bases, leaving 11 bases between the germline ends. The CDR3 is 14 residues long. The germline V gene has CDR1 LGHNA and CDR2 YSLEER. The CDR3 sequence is CASSQASGPNEQFF. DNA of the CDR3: TGCGCCAGCAGCCAAGCTTCTGGCCCGAATGAGCAGTTCTTC.

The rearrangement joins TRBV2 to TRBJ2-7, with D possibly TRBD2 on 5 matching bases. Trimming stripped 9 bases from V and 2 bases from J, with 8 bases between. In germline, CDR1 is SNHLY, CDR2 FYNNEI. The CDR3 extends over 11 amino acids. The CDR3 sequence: CASLGAYEQYF. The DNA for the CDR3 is TGTGCCAGTCTCGGGGCCTACGAGCAGTACTTC.

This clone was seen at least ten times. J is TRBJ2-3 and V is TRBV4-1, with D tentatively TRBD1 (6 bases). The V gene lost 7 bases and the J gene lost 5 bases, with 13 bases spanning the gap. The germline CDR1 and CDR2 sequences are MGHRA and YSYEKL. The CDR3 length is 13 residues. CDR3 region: CASTTTGLDTQYF. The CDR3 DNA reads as TGCGCCAGCACCACTACAGGGCTAGATACGCAGTATTTT.

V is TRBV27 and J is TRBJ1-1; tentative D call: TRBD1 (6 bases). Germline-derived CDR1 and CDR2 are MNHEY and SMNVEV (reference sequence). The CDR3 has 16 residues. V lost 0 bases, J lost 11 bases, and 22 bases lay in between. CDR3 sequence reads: CASSLSGGRTGLDAFF. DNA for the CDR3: TGTGCCAGCAGTTTATCGGGGGGCCGCACAGGGCTTGATGCTTTCTTT.

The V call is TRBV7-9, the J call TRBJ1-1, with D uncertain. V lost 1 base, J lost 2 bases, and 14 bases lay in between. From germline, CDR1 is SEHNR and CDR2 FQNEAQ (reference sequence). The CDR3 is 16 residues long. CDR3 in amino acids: CASSLGGGLLNTEAFF. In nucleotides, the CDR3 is TGTGCCAGCAGCTTAGGGGGAGGGCTCTTAAACACTGAAGCTTTCTTT. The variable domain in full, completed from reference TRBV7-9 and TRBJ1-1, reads DTGVSQNPRHKITKRGQNVTFRCDPISEHNRLYWYRQTLGQGPEFLTYFQNEAQLEKSRLLSDRFSAERPKGSFSTLEIQRTEQGDSAMYLCASSLGGGLLNTEAFFGQGTRLTVV.

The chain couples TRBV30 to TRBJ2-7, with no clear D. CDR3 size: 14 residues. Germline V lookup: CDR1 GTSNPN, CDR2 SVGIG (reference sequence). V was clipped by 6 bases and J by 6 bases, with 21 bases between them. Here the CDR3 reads CACVRPVSGFEQYF. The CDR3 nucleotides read TGTGCCTGCGTAAGACCGGTGAGTGGCTTCGAGCAGTACTTC.

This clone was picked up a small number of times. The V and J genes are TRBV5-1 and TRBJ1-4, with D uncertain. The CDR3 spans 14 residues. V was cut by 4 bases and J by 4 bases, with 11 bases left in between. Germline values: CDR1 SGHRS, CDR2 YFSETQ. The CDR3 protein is CASSRPEGNEKLFF. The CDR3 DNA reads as TGCGCCAGCAGCCGGCCCGAGGGTAATGAAAAACTGTTTTTT.

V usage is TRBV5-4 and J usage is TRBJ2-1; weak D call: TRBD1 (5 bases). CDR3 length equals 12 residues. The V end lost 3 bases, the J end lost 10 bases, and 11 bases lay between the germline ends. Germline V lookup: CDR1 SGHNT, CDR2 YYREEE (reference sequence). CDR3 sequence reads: CASSSARGEQFF. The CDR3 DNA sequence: TGTGCCAGCAGCTCGGCTAGGGGCGAGCAGTTCTTC.

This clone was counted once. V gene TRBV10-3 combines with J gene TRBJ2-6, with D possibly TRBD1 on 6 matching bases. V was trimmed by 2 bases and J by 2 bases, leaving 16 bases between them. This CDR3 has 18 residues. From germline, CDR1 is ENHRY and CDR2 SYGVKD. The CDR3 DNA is TGTGCCATCAGTGAGCATCCTACAGGGTTCACTGGGGCCAACGTCCTGACTTTC. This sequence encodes CAISEHPTGFTGANVLTF.

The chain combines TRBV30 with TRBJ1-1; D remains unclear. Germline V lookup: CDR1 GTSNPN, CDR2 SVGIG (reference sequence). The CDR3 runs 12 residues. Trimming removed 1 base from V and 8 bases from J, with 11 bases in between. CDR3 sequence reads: CAWSGKTVEAFF. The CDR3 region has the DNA TGTGCCTGGAGTGGGAAGACGGTAGAAGCTTTCTTT.